This entry features one T cell receptor beta chain sequence. The antigen is undetermined. These data are taken from a study of Ad26.COV2.S vaccination and SARS-CoV-2 variants. Study information: Doses of Ad26.COV2.S were injected into muscle once or twice, 56 days apart. Points from the study as a whole: It was reported that spike-specific CD8+ and CD4+ T cell responses were substantially broad after vaccination.

Germline CDR1 and CDR2: SGHAT and FQNNGV. This CDR3 contains 17 residues. V gave up 5 bases and J gave up 1 base; unmatched junction bases: 7. Stated treatment: over 15 received Ad26.COV2.S at low or high dose, single or two shots; about 5 received placebo; per-sample allocation not given. It was on day 63 after the first vaccine or placebo injection that samples were taken. The assay was immunoSEQ multiplex PCR, and TCRdb's table has in-frame clones only and misses some. The table records roughly 380,000 clones, roughly 84% of them present only once. Here the sequenced sample was peripheral blood, taken in a trial of Ad26.COV2.S vaccine versus placebo. This receptor was taken from a person aged 18 to 59 who received the Ad26.COV2.S COVID-19 vaccine or a placebo. The V gene is TRBV11-2, the J gene TRBJ2-2; TRBD2 matches 10 bases. The CDR3 coding sequence is TGTGCCAGCAGCGCCTCTTTAGCGGGGGGGAACACCGGGGAGCTGTTTTTT. The encoded protein is CASSASLAGGNTGELFF.